This passage covers 20 T cell receptor beta chains from one sample sequenced in a study of blood T cell repertoires in COVID-19. Here immunoSEQ multiplex PCR was the method, and the copy in TCRdb shows in-frame clones only, minus some. The sample has 130,000 or so clones, 70% to 90% seen once. Source material: peripheral blood. These TCRs come from a woman aged 55-69 years with acute or convalescent COVID-19.

The genes are TRBV15 and TRBJ1-1, with a weak D call TRBD1 (5 bases). Germline CDR1 reads LNHNV; CDR2 reads YYDKDF (reference sequence). This CDR3 spans 15 amino acids. V was clipped by 1 base and J by 0 bases, with 9 bases between them. CDR3 coding DNA: TGTGCCACCAGCAGAGTGGCAGGGATGAACACTGAAGCTTTCTTT. Translating gives CATSRVAGMNTEAFF.

The V and J genes are TRBV19 and TRBJ1-1; D may be TRBD1 (6 bases). The CDR3 loop spans 14 amino acids. Germline CDR1 LNHDA, CDR2 SQIVND (reference sequence). V was clipped by 5 bases and J by 7 bases, with 17 bases between them. DNA for the CDR3: TGTGCCAGTAGTTCTATAGGACAGCCTATTGAAGCTTTCTTT. Residues: CASSSIGQPIEAFF.

The table lists this clone with a few counts. V is TRBV7-9 and J is TRBJ1-3; 9 bases fit TRBD1. The germline V gene has CDR1 SEHNR and CDR2 FQNEAQ (reference sequence). This CDR3 contains 17 residues. Trimming at V came to 0 bases and at J to 5 bases, leaving 8 bases not matched to a gene. The CDR3 loop is CASSLAFQGQGRNTIYF. CDR3 DNA: TGTGCCAGCAGCTTAGCCTTTCAGGGACAGGGACGAAACACCATATATTTT.

The chain joins TRBV5-1 to TRBJ1-4; D is uncertain. V lost 2 bases to trimming and J lost 4 bases, with 18 bases between them. Germline V lookup: CDR1 SGHRS, CDR2 YFSETQ. The CDR3 is made up of 17 amino acids. The DNA of the CDR3 is TGCGCCAGCAGCTTCCGTCCAAGAGCCGGGGATAATGAAAAACTGTTTTTT. This codes for CASSFRPRAGDNEKLFF.

The chain employs TRBV20-1 and TRBJ2-1; TRBD2 aligns across 10 bases. V dropped 3 bases and J dropped 3; count of bases not matched to a gene: 11. CDR1 and CDR2 from the germline V gene are DFQATT and SNEGSKA (reference sequence). This CDR3 comprises 17 residues. CDR3 amino acids: CSASASGGDVLYNEQFF. CDR3 nucleotides: TGCAGTGCTAGTGCAAGCGGGGGGGACGTACTCTACAATGAGCAGTTCTTC.

This chain connects TRBV7-2 to TRBJ2-2, with 14 bases identical to TRBD2. With V trimmed by 5 bases and J by 4 bases, 6 bases remained unmatched. Germline-derived CDR1 and CDR2 are SGHTA and FQGNSA. There are 17 residues in the CDR3. As DNA, the CDR3 is TGTGCCAGCAGCAGGACTAGCGGGGGGACTGGCACCGGGGAGCTGTTTTTT. Protein sequence: CASSRTSGGTGTGELFF.

The rearrangement links TRBV9 to TRBJ2-3; 11 nucleotides align to TRBD2. CDR1 and CDR2 from the germline V gene are SGDLS and YYNGEE. This CDR3 region has 18 residues. V lost 6 bases, J lost 1 base, and 13 bases stayed unmatched. The CDR3 sequence is CASTLRGSGGAGTDTQYF. CDR3 DNA: TGTGCCAGCACCCTTCGAGGTAGCGGGGGGGCAGGCACAGATACGCAGTATTTT.

CDR3 loop: CASSGQSNSPLHF. CDR3 DNA sequence: TGTGCCAGCTCCGGACAGAGTAATTCACCCCTCCACTTT. The chain uses TRBV18 and TRBJ1-6; the D gene is possibly TRBD1 (6 bases). V was clipped by 6 bases and J by 6 bases, with 9 bases between them. CDR1 is KGHSH and CDR2 is LQKENI in the germline V gene. This CDR3 has 13 residues.

V and J are TRBV15 and TRBJ1-6; 10 nucleotides match TRBD1. The CDR3 covers 16 residues. V trimming: 0 bases; J trimming: 7 bases; junction bases outside the gene matches: 3. Germline V gene sequence: CDR1 LNHNV, CDR2 YYDKDF (reference sequence). CDR3 amino acids: CATSRDQDRGNSPLHF. CDR3 sequence (DNA): TGTGCCACCAGCAGAGATCAGGACAGGGGGAATTCACCCCTCCACTTT. Full variable domain (remainder filled in from reference TRBV15 and TRBJ1-6): DAMVIQNPRYQVTQFGKPVTLSCSQTLNHNVMYWYQQKSSQAPKLLFHYYDKDFNNEADTPDNFQSRRPNTSFCFLDIRSPGLGDTAMYLCATSRDQDRGNSPLHFGNGTRLTVT.

This sequence joins TRBV7-9 and TRBJ2-7; 12 nucleotides align to TRBD1. The CDR3 consists of 17 residues. Trimming cost V 5 bases and J 4 bases; bases outside gene matches: 12. Germline lookup yields CDR1 SEHNR and CDR2 FQNEAQ (reference sequence). The CDR3 spells CASSHYKSGQGAYEQYF. The CDR3 nucleotides are TGTGCCAGCAGCCATTACAAATCGGGACAGGGGGCATACGAGCAGTACTTC. The whole variable domain, filled in from reference TRBV7-9 and TRBJ2-7, reads DTGVSQNPRHKITKRGQNVTFRCDPISEHNRLYWYRQTLGQGPEFLTYFQNEAQLEKSRLLSDRFSAERPKGSFSTLEIQRTEQGDSAMYLCASSHYKSGQGAYEQYFGPGTRLTVT.

The V call is TRBV9, the J call TRBJ2-3; 9 bases agree with TRBD1. Germline values: CDR1 SGDLS, CDR2 YYNGEE. The V and J ends lost 4 bases and 2 bases, in that order; junction bases with no gene match: 5. CDR3 length equals 15 residues. The CDR3 sequence: CASSKGTGYTDTQYF. Here the CDR3 DNA reads TGTGCCAGCAGCAAAGGGACAGGGTACACAGATACGCAGTATTTT. The full variable domain, completed using reference TRBV9 and TRBJ2-3, is DSGVTQTPKHLITATGQRVTLRCSPRSGDLSVYWYQQSLDQGLQFLIQYYNGEERAKGNILERFSAQQFPDLHSELNLSSLELGDSALYFCASSKGTGYTDTQYFGPGTRLTVL.

This clone was counted a single time. The chain recombines TRBV9 with TRBJ2-7, with unresolved D. V shed 3 bases and J shed 4 bases, with 2 bases lying between them. The germline V gene has CDR1 SGDLS and CDR2 YYNGEE. This CDR3 comprises 10 residues. The CDR3 DNA sequence: TGTGCCAGCAGCGCGTACGAGCAGTACTTC. Amino acid sequence: CASSAYEQYF.

V usage is TRBV6-5 and J usage is TRBJ1-3; TRBD1 might be the D (6 bases). V was pared by 0 bases and J by 4 bases, with 10 bases between. Germline V gene lookup returns CDR1 MNHEY and CDR2 SVGAGI. The CDR3 contains 15 residues. This chain's CDR3 is CASSYSGGQGNTIYF. The CDR3 DNA reads as TGTGCCAGCAGTTACTCGGGGGGGCAAGGAAACACCATATATTTT.

V is TRBV7-9 and J is TRBJ2-1; possibly TRBD2 for D (5 bases). CDR1 and CDR2 from the germline V gene are SEHNR and FQNEAQ (reference sequence). V was cut by 1 base and J by 10 bases, with 11 bases left in between. The CDR3 extends over 13 amino acids. The CDR3, as DNA: TGTGCCAGCAGCTTAGACGGGGTTTTCGAGCAGTTCTTC. Protein product: CASSLDGVFEQFF.

J is TRBJ1-2 and V is TRBV4-2, with D possibly being TRBD1 (6 bases). The V gene's germline CDR1 is LGHNA and CDR2 YNFKEQ. CDR3 size: 15 residues. V was trimmed by 0 bases and J by 8 bases, leaving 16 bases between them. CDR3 in amino acids: CASSQDVRGAVGYTF. The DNA for the CDR3 is TGTGCCAGCAGCCAAGATGTCAGGGGTGCGGTCGGCTACACCTTC.

The genes are TRBV5-1 and TRBJ2-2; 10 nucleotides match TRBD2. This CDR3 has 16 amino acids. CDR1 SGHRS and CDR2 YFSETQ come from the germline V gene. V lost 5 bases and J lost 4; bases outside the gene matches: 8. This chain's CDR3 is CASRGSLAGATGELFF. The CDR3 coding sequence is TGCGCCAGCAGGGGTAGTCTAGCGGGAGCCACCGGGGAGCTGTTTTTT.

This chain joins TRBV28 and TRBJ1-2; the D is unclear. The CDR3 runs 14 residues. Looked up from germline, CDR1 is MDHEN and CDR2 is SYDVKM. The V end lost 7 bases, the J end lost 6 bases, and 18 bases lay between the germline ends. The CDR3 spells CASIPRGTANGYTF. Here the CDR3 DNA reads TGTGCCAGCATTCCACGGGGTACAGCCAATGGCTACACCTTC.

This chain's CDR3 is CASAVRGQGYTGELFF. For the CDR3, the DNA is TGTGCCAGCGCAGTTAGGGGACAGGGGTACACCGGGGAGCTGTTTTTT. V and J are TRBV7-3 and TRBJ2-2; 10 positions agree with TRBD1. CDR1 is SGHTA, CDR2 FQGTGA, per germline. V was pared by 8 bases and J by 3 bases, with 9 bases of the junction left unmatched. The CDR3 spans 16 residues.

The chain recombines TRBV28 with TRBJ1-2; a weak D match, TRBD1 (6 bases). This CDR3 spans 16 amino acids. Trimming removed 5 bases at V and 2 bases at J, with 18 bases between. The germline V gene has CDR1 MDHEN and CDR2 SYDVKM. The CDR3 region has the DNA TGTGCCAGCAGTGAAAAAGCCCCAGGGGAGAACTATGGCTACACCTTC. Its translation is CASSEKAPGENYGYTF.

V and J are TRBV28 and TRBJ2-7, with a weak D call TRBD1 (6 bases). The ends were cut back, 1 base at V and 11 bases at J, with 18 bases in the middle. The CDR3 loop spans 14 amino acids. Per germline, CDR1 MDHEN and CDR2 SYDVKM. The CDR3: CASSLFSTGPREYF. In DNA, the CDR3 is TGTGCCAGCAGTTTATTCTCGACAGGTCCCCGAGAGTACTTC.